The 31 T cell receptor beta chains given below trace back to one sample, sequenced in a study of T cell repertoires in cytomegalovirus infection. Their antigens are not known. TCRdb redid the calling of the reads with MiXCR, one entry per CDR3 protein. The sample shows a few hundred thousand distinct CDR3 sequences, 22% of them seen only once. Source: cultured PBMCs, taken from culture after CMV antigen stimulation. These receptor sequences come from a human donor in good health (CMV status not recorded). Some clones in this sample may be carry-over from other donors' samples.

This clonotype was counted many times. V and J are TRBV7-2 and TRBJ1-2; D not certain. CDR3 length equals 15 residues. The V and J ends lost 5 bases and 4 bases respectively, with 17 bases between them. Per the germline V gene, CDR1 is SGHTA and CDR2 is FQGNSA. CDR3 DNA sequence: TGTGCCAGCAGCCTCGGGCAGAACCCCTCCTATGGCTACACCTTC. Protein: CASSLGQNPSYGYTF. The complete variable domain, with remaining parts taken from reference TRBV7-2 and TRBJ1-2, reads GAGVSQSPSNKVTEKGKDVELRCDPISGHTALYWYRQSLGQGLEFLIYFQGNSAPDKSGLPSDRFSAERTGGSVSTLTIQRTQQEDSAVYLCASSLGQNPSYGYTFGSGTRLTVV.

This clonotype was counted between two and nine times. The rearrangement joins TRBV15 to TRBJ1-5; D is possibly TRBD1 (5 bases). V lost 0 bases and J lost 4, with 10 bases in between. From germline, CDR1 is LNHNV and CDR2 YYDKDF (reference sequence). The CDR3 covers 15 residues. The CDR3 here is CATSRDRTKNQPQHF. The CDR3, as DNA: TGTGCCACCAGCAGAGATAGGACAAAGAATCAGCCCCAGCATTTT.

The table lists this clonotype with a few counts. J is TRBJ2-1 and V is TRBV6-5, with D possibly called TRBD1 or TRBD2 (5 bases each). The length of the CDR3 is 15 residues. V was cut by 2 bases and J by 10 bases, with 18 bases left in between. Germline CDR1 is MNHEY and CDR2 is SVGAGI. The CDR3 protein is CASSYEGTLVREQFF. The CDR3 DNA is TGTGCCAGCAGTTACGAGGGGACCCTCGTACGGGAGCAGTTCTTC.

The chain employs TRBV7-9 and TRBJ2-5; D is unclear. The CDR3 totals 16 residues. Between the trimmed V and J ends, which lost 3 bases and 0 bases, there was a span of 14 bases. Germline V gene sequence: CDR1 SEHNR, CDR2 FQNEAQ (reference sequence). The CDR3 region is CASSFRAFTDQETQYF. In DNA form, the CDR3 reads TGTGCCAGCAGCTTCCGCGCGTTCACAGACCAAGAGACCCAGTACTTC. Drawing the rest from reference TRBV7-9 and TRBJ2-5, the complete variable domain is DTGVSQNPRHKITKRGQNVTFRCDPISEHNRLYWYRQTLGQGPEFLTYFQNEAQLEKSRLLSDRFSAERPKGSFSTLEIQRTEQGDSAMYLCASSFRAFTDQETQYFGPGTRLLVL.

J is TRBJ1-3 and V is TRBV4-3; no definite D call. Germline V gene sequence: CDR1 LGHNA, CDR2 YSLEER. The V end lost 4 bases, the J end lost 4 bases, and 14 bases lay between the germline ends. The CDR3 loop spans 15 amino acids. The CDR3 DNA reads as TGCGCCAGCAGCCGGGGAAGGAGGCCGGGAAACACCATATATTTT. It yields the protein CASSRGRRPGNTIYF.

In DNA, the CDR3 is TGTGCCAGCAGCCCGATAGTGAACTCCTACAATGAGCAGTTCTTC. It is translated as CASSPIVNSYNEQFF. V and J are TRBV2 and TRBJ2-1; no reliable D call. CDR1 SNHLY and CDR2 FYNNEI come from the germline V gene. With 6 bases removed from V and 0 bases from J, the gap between germline ends came to 12 bases. The CDR3 runs 15 residues.

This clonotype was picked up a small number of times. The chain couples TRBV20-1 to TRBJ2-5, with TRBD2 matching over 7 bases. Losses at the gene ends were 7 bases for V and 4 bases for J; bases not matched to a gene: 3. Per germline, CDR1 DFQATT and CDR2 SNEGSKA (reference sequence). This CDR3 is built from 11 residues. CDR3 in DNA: TGCAGTGGGGAGGGTGGAGAGACCCAGTACTTC. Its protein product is CSGEGGETQYF.

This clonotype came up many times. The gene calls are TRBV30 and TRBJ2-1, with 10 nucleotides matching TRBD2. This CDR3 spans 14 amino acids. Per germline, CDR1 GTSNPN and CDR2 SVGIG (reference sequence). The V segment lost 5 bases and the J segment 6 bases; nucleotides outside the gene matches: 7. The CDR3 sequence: CAWAGTSVLNEQFF. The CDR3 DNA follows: TGTGCCTGGGCCGGGACTAGCGTTCTCAATGAGCAGTTCTTC.

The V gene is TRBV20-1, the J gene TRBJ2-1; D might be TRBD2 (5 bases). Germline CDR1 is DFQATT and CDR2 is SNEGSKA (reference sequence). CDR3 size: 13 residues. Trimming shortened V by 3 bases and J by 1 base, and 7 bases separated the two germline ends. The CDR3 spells CSASEGSYNEQFF. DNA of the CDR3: TGCAGTGCTAGTGAGGGATCCTACAATGAGCAGTTCTTC.

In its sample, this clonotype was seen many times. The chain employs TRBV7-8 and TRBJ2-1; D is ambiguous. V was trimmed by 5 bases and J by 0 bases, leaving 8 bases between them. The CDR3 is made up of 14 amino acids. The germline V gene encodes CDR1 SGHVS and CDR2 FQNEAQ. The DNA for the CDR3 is TGTGCCAGCAGCAAACAGAGCTCCTACAATGAGCAGTTCTTC. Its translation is CASSKQSSYNEQFF.

The chain's CDR3 is CASSLQGSHEKLFF. The CDR3 DNA reads as TGTGCCAGCAGCCTACAGGGCTCCCATGAAAAACTGTTTTTT. The chain combines TRBV7-2 with TRBJ1-4, with D maybe TRBD1 (6 bases). The germline V gene has CDR1 SGHTA and CDR2 FQGNSA. V was clipped by 5 bases and J by 6 bases, with 13 bases between them. CDR3 length: 14 residues.

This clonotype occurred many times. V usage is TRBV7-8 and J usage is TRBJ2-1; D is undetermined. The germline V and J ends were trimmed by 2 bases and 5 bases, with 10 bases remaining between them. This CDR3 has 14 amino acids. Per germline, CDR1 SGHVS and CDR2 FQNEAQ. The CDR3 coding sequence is TGTGCCAGCAGCTTATTAGCAGTTGACAATGAGCAGTTCTTC. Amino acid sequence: CASSLLAVDNEQFF.

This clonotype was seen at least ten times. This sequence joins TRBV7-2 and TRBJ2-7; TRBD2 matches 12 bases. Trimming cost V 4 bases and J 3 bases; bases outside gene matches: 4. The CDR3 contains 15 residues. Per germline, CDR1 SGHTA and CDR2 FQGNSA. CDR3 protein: CASSSGLAGDYEQYF. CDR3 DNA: TGTGCCAGCAGCTCGGGACTAGCGGGTGACTACGAGCAGTACTTC.

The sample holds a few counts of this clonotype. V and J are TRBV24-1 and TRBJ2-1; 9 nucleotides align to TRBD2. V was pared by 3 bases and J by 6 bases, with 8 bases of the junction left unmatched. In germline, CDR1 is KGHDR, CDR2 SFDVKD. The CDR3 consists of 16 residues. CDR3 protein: CATSDLAGTRGNEQFF. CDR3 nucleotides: TGTGCCACCAGTGATCTAGCGGGGACGAGGGGCAATGAGCAGTTCTTC.

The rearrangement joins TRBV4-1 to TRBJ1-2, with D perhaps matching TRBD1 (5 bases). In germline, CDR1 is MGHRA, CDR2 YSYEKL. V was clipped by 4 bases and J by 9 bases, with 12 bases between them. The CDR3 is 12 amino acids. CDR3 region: CASSRVTGSYTF. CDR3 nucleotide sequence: TGCGCCAGCAGCCGCGTCACAGGTAGCTACACCTTC.

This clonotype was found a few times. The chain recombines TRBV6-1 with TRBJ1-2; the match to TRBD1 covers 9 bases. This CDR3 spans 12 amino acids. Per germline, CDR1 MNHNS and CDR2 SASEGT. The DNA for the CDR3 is TGTCGAATCGACAGGGGGATAACCGGCTACACCTTC. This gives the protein CRIDRGITGYTF.

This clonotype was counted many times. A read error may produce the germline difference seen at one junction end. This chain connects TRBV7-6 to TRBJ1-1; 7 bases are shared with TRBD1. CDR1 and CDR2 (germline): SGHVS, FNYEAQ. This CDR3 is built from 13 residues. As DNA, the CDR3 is TGTGCTAGCAGCCCGACAGGGATCACTGAAGCTTTCTTT. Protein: CASSPTGITEAFF.

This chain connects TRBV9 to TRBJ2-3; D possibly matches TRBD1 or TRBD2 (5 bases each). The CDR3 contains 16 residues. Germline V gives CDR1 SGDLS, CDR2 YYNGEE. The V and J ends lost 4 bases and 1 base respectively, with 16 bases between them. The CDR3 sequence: CASSPRLGVRTDTQYF. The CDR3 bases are TGTGCCAGCAGCCCTCGTTTGGGGGTGCGCACAGATACGCAGTATTTT. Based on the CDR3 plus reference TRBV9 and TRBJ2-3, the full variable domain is DSGVTQTPKHLITATGQRVTLRCSPRSGDLSVYWYQQSLDQGLQFLIQYYNGEERAKGNILERFSAQQFPDLHSELNLSSLELGDSALYFCASSPRLGVRTDTQYFGPGTRLTVL.

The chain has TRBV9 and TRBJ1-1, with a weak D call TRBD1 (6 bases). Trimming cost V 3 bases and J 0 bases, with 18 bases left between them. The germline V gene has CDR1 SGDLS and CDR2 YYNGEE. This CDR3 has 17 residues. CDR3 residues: CASSATPGDEMNTEAFF. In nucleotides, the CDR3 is TGTGCCAGCAGCGCCACACCAGGGGACGAGATGAACACTGAAGCTTTCTTT.

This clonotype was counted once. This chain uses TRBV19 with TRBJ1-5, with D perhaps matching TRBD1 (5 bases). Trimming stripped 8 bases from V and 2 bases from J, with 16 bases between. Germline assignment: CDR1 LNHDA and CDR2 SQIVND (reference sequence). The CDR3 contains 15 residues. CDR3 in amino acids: CASVSGFTGNQPQHF. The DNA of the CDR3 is TGTGCCAGTGTATCAGGGTTCACTGGCAATCAGCCCCAGCATTTT.

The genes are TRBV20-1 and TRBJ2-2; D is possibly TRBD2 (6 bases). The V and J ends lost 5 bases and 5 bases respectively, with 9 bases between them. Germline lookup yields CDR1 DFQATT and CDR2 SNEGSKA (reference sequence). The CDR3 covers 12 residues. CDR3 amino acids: CSAQRETGELFF. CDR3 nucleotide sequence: TGCAGTGCTCAACGGGAGACCGGGGAGCTGTTTTTT.

This chain's CDR3 is CASSQGPAELNEQFF. DNA of the CDR3: TGCGCCAGCAGCCAAGGGCCAGCGGAGCTCAATGAGCAGTTCTTC. This chain links TRBV4-3 with TRBJ2-1, with a weak D call TRBD2 (5 bases). The CDR3 spans 15 residues. Germline CDR1 is LGHNA and CDR2 is YSLEER. Trimming removed 1 base at V and 6 bases at J, with 13 bases between.

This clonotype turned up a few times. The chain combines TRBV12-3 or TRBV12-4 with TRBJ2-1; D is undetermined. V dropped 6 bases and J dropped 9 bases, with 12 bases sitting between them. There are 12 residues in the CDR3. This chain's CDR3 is CASSRIAGEQFF. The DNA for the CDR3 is TGTGCCAGCAGCCGAATAGCCGGTGAGCAGTTCTTC.

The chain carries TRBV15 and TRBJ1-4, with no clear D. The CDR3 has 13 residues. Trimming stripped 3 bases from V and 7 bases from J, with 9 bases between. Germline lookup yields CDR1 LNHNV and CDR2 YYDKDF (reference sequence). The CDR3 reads CATSSGQSEKLFF. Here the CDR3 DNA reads TGTGCCACCAGCAGTGGTCAAAGTGAAAAACTGTTTTTT.

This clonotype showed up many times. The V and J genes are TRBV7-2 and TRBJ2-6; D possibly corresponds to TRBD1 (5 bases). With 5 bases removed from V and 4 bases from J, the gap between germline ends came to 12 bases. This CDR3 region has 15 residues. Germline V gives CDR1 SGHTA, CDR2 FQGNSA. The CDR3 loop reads CASSRLDRGANVLTF. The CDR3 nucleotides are TGTGCCAGCAGCCGTCTAGACAGAGGGGCCAACGTCCTGACTTTC.

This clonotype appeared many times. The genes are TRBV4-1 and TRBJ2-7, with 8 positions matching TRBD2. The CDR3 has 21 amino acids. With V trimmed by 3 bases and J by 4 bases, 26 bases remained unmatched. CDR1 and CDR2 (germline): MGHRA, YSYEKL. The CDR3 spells CASSHFRHPPTQREMRYEQYF. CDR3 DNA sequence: TGCGCCAGCAGCCATTTTAGGCACCCCCCCACGCAGCGGGAGATGAGGTACGAGCAGTACTTC.

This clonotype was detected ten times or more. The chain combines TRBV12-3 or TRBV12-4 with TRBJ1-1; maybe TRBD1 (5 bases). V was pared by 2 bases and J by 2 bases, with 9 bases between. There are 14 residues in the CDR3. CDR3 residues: CASSLNTGNTEAFF. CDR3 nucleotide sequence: TGTGCCAGCAGTTTAAATACAGGTAACACTGAAGCTTTCTTT.

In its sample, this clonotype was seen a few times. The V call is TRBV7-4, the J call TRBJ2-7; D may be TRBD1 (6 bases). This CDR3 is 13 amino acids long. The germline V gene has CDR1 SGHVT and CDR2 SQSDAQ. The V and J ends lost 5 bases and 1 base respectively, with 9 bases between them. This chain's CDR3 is CASSIRGSYEQYV. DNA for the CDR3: TGTGCCAGCAGCATTAGGGGGTCCTACGAGCAGTACGTC.

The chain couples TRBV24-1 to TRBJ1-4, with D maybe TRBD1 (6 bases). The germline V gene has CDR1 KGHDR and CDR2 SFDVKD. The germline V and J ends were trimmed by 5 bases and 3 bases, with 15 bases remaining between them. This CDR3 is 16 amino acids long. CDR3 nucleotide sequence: TGTGCCACCAGTGCCCCACCGGGACACCCTAATGAAAAACTGTTTTTT. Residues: CATSAPPGHPNEKLFF.

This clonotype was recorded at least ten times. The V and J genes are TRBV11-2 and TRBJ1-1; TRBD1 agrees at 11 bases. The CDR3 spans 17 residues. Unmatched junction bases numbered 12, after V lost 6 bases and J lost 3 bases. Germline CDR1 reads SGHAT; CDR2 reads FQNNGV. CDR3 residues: CASRPTGTGGPYTEAFF. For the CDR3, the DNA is TGTGCCAGCAGGCCAACCGGGACAGGGGGTCCGTACACTGAAGCTTTCTTT.

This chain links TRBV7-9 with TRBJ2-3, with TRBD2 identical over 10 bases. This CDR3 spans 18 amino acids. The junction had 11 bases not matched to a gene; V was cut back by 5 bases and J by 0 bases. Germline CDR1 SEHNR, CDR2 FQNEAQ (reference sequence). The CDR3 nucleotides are TGTGCCAGCAGCCGGACTAGCGGAACTTTTTTTAGCACAGATACGCAGTATTTT. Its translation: CASSRTSGTFFSTDTQYF.